The subject of this entry is one T cell receptor beta chain. The entry originates in a study of blood T cell repertoires in COVID-19. TCRdb's table, derived via immunoSEQ multiplex PCR, lists solely in-frame clones and lacks some. Of some 260,000 clones listed, 65% to 85% are singletons. Trimming took 0 bases from V and 0 from J, leaving 6 bases between them. Germline V gene data show CDR1 as LNHDA and CDR2 as SQIVND (reference sequence). The CDR3 loop spans 15 amino acids. The sequence was collected from a woman in her thirties or forties with active or convalescent COVID-19. The chain combines TRBV19 with TRBJ1-3; D gene ambiguous. The sample comprised peripheral blood. The chain's CDR3 is CASSIDNSSGNTIYF. CDR3 coding DNA: TGTGCCAGTAGTATAGATAACAGCTCTGGAAACACCATATATTTT.